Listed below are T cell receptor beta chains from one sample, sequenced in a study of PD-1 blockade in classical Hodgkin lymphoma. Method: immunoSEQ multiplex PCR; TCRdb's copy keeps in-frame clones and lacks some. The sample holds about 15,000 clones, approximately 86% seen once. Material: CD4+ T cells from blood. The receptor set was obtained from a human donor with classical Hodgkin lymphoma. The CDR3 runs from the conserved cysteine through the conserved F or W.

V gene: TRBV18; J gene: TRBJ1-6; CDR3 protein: CASSQVPAGTGNSPLHF
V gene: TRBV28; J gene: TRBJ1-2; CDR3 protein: CASQTGDYGYTF
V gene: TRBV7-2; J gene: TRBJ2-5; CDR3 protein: CASSQRETQYF
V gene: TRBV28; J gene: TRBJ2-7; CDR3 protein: CASSHRDRAAYEQYF
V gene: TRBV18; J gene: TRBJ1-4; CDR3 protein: CASSLTQGVTNEKLFF
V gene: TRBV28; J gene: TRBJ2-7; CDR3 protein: CASRGGDSYYEQYF
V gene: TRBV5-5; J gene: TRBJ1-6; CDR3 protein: CASSLEWGNSPLHF
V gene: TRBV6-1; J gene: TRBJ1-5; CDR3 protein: CASSSPSRSVQPQHF
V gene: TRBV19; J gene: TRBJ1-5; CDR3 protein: CASSTTGVGNQPQHF
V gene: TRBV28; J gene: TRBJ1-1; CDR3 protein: CASSLSLGVNTEAFF
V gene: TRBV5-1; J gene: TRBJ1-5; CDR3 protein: CASSLPQHF
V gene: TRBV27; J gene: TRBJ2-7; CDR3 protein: CASRDSGRSEQYF
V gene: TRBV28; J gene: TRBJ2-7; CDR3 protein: CASSLGTVGTRQYF
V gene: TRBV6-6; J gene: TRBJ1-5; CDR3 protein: CASRRQGADQPQHF
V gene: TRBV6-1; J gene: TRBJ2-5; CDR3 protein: CASSVRTAGQETQYF
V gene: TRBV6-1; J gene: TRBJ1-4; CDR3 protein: CASRRGWGEKLFF
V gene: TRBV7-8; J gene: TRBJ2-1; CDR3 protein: CASSSQAAYNEQFF
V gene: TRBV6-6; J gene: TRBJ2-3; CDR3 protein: CASSGGRDYSTDTQYF
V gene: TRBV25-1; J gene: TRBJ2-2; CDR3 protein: CATQRAGDTGELFF
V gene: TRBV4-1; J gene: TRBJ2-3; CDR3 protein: CASSRTFTSSSTDTQYF
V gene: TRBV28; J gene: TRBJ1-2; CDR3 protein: CASSLSSVGQAPFGGYTF
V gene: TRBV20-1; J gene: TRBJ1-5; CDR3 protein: CSAGGKQPQHF
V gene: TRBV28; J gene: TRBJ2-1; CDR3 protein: CASSLRYEQFF
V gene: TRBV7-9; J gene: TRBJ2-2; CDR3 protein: CASSPTNGGELFF
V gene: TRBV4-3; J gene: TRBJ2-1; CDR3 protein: CASSQDRTSGRSSYNEQFF
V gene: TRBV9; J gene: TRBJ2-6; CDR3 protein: CASSTHRGASGANVLTF
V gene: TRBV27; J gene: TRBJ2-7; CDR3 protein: CASRPPDEQYF
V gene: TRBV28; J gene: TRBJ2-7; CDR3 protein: CASSKGGWEQYF
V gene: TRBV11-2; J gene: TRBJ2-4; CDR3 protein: CASSRPGQGADIQYF
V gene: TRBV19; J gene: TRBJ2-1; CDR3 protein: CASSALRDRGSYNEQFF
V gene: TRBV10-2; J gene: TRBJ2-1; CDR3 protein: CASSDMAGGPYNEQFF
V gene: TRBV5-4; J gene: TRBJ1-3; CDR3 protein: CASLDTGAGNTIYF
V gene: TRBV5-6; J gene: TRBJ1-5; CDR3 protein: CASSPGVGGNQPQHF
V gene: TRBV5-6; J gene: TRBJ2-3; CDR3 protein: CASSQYPQGTDTQYF
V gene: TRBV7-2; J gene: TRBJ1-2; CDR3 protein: CASSLSWGPTNYGYTF
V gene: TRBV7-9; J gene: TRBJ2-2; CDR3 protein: CASSLERGTGELFF
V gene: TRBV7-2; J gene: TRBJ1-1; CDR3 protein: CASRRTVNTEAFF
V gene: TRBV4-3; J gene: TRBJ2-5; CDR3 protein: CASSPRRGSQETQYF
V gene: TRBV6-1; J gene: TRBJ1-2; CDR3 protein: CASSEGQGGPRRYGYTF
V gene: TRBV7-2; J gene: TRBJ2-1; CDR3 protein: CASRADLRQGTYNEQFF
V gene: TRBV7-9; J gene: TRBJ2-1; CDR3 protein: CASSEVGYNEQFF
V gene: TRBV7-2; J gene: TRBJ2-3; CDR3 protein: CASSLAGSGRRTDTQYF
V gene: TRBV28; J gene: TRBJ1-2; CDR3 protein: CASRRTGERNGYTF
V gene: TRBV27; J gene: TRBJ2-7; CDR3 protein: CASSFRGGTSGSVNEQYF
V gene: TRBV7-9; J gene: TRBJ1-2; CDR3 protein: CASSEGVSRGSRRGYTF
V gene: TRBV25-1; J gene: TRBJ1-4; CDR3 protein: CASSAQGNEKLFF
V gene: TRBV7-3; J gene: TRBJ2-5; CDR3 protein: CASSSAGRGETQYF
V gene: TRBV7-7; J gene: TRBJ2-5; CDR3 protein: CASSSDVKETQYF
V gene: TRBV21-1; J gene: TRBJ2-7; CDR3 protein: CASSKGSPPIAQYF
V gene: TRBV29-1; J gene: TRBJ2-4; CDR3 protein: CSVYWGWSNKNIQYF
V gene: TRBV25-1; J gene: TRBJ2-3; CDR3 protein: CASSEGLAGGQHTQYF